The 30 T cell receptor beta chains presented below share a single source sample, sequenced in a study of CD8+ T cells in alopecia areata listed by TCRdb under 2018. The library was made by the immunoSEQ multiplex PCR assay. To provide template for TCR sequencing, every sample had RNA extracted and reverse transcribed into cDNA. TCRdb took over this immuneACCESS table, retaining in-frame rearrangements with V and J assigned. Such tables are incomplete; in checked studies, under half of the missing clones stem from an unresolved V gene, and the remainder is unexplained. Here the sample has under 150,000 clones; 40% to 55% occur a single time. Of the sample, 10% to 13% falls within the top ten clones. The sequenced sample was NKG2D-low CD8+ T cells sorted from blood. The cell subset or site label for this specimen denotes: sorted CD8+ NKG2D-low blood T cells. The receptors derive from a human donor with alopecia areata.

This sequence joins TRBV9 and TRBJ2-1; 8 bases match TRBD2. Germline lookup yields CDR1 SGDLS and CDR2 YYNGEE. The CDR3 has 14 amino acids. V trimming: 2 bases; J trimming: 7 bases; junction bases outside the gene matches: 5. CDR3 bases: TGTGCCAGCAGCGTCGCGGGGGGAAGGAATGAGCAGTTCTTC. As protein: CASSVAGGRNEQFF.

This chain links TRBV9 with TRBJ2-1, with 7 positions matching TRBD1. The CDR3 has 14 residues. The V gene's germline CDR1 is SGDLS and CDR2 YYNGEE. The junction had 6 bases not matched to a gene; V was cut back by 2 bases and J by 7 bases. Here the CDR3 reads CASSVSGGLNEQFF. CDR3 DNA sequence: TGTGCCAGCAGCGTGTCAGGGGGATTAAATGAGCAGTTCTTC.

The V call is TRBV30, the J call TRBJ2-2, with unresolved D. The CDR3 runs to 14 residues. Deletions cut 0 bases from V and 6 bases from J, with 11 bases between. In germline, CDR1 is GTSNPN, CDR2 SVGIG (reference sequence). The CDR3 is CAWSVLTSPGELFF. DNA of the CDR3: TGTGCCTGGAGTGTACTGACTTCCCCCGGGGAGCTGTTTTTT.

This clone was detected only a few times. This chain joins TRBV7-2 and TRBJ2-3, with D tentatively TRBD2 (5 bases). Germline CDR1 SGHTA, CDR2 FQGNSA. Trimming took 2 bases from V and 5 from J, leaving 14 bases between them. The CDR3 contains 15 residues. For the CDR3, the DNA is TGTGCCAGCAGCTTACGGCGGTATGAGGGAGATACGCAGTATTTT. Translated, it gives CASSLRRYEGDTQYF.

This clone was observed at least ten times. The V gene is TRBV15, the J gene TRBJ1-4; 7 bases match TRBD1. The trim removed 3 bases at V and 5 bases at J, leaving 6 bases unmatched. The length of the CDR3 is 15 residues. Germline-derived CDR1 and CDR2 are LNHNV and YYDKDF (reference sequence). CDR3 loop: CATSSGDSENEKLFF. The CDR3 region has the DNA TGTGCCACCAGCAGTGGGGACAGCGAGAATGAAAAACTGTTTTTT.

This clone occurred a few times. This rearrangement joins TRBV29-1 to TRBJ2-7; TRBD1 matches at 7 bases. Trimming at V came to 6 bases and at J to 2 bases, leaving 10 bases not matched to a gene. Germline assignment: CDR1 SQVTM and CDR2 ANQGSEA. The CDR3 sequence is 14 residues long. CDR3 loop: CSVERSGTAYEQYF. CDR3 coding DNA: TGCAGCGTAGAGAGGTCCGGGACAGCCTACGAGCAGTACTTC.

V usage is TRBV9 and J usage is TRBJ2-5; TRBD1 agrees at 12 bases. In germline, CDR1 is SGDLS, CDR2 YYNGEE. V gave up 3 bases and J gave up 5 bases; unmatched junction bases: 8. CDR3 length: 16 amino acids. The CDR3 protein is CASSGDRGQLGETQYF. CDR3 DNA sequence: TGTGCCAGCAGCGGGGACAGGGGGCAATTAGGGGAGACCCAGTACTTC.

This chain uses TRBV27 with TRBJ2-7, with D unclear. The germline V gene has CDR1 MNHEY and CDR2 SMNVEV (reference sequence). With 5 bases removed from V and 4 bases from J, the gap between germline ends came to 6 bases. The CDR3 has 11 residues. The CDR3: CASSTMYEQYF. The CDR3 DNA follows: TGTGCCAGCAGTACAATGTACGAGCAGTACTTC.

The chain is built from TRBV2 and TRBJ2-7; no definite D call. CDR3 size: 13 residues. With 3 bases removed from V and 3 bases from J, the gap between germline ends came to 9 bases. Looked up from germline, CDR1 is SNHLY and CDR2 is FYNNEI. The chain's CDR3 is CASSESQIYEQYF. CDR3 in DNA: TGTGCCAGCAGTGAGTCACAGATCTACGAGCAGTACTTC.

The table lists this clone with a few counts. The chain has TRBV14 and TRBJ2-1; D unresolved. Trimming pared 0 bases from V and 2 bases from J, leaving 8 bases between. Germline CDR1 SGHDN, CDR2 FVKESK. This CDR3 contains 15 residues. In DNA form, the CDR3 reads TGTGCCAGCAGCCAAGAGACACAAACCTACAATGAGCAGTTCTTC. Its translation: CASSQETQTYNEQFF.

The V gene is TRBV29-1, the J gene TRBJ1-5; D gene uncertain. The CDR3 is 16 residues long. Trimming took off 0 bases at V and 11 bases at J, with 23 bases between the two ends. Germline-derived CDR1 and CDR2 are SQVTM and ANQGSEA. CDR3 in amino acids: CSVEDEFGRDREAQHF. The CDR3 bases are TGCAGCGTTGAAGATGAGTTCGGCAGAGACCGGGAGGCCCAGCATTTT. The variable domain in full, with the rest retrieved from reference TRBV29-1 and TRBJ1-5, is SAVISQKPSRDICQRGTSLTIQCQVDSQVTMMFWYRQQPGQSLTLIATANQGSEATYESGFVIDKFPISRPNLTFSTLTVSNMSPEDSSIYLCSVEDEFGRDREAQHFGDGTRLSIL.

This clone was seen only a few times. CDR3 region: CASSPSGSSYNEQFF. CDR3 coding DNA: TGTGCCAGCAGTCCAAGCGGGAGCTCCTACAATGAGCAGTTCTTC. The rearrangement joins TRBV27 to TRBJ2-1, with 8 bases that match TRBD2. V lost 5 bases to trimming and J lost 0 bases; unmatched junction nucleotides: 3. In germline, CDR1 is MNHEY, CDR2 SMNVEV (reference sequence). This CDR3 spans 15 amino acids.

The chain couples TRBV6-1 to TRBJ2-5, with D unresolved. Trimming stripped 2 bases from V and 5 bases from J, with 9 bases between. The CDR3 length is 13 residues. Germline CDR1 and CDR2: MNHNS and SASEGT. DNA for the CDR3: TGTGCCAGCAGTGAACGGGTAGAGGAGACCCAGTACTTC. Its translation: CASSERVEETQYF.

V is TRBV5-6 and J is TRBJ1-1, with a weak D call TRBD1 (6 bases). This CDR3 comprises 13 residues. V dropped 7 bases and J dropped 1 base, with 11 bases sitting between them. Germline V CDR1 and CDR2: SGHDT, YYEEEE. This CDR3 reads CASQGMRNTEAFF. The CDR3 bases are TGTGCCAGCCAGGGGATGAGGAACACTGAAGCTTTCTTT.

The V call is TRBV6-5, the J call TRBJ2-7; the match to TRBD1 covers 12 bases. CDR1 and CDR2 (germline): MNHEY, SVGAGI. The CDR3 totals 14 residues. V lost 4 bases, J lost 5 bases, and 3 bases stayed unmatched. The CDR3 loop is CASSLGTGGHEQYF. DNA of the CDR3: TGTGCCAGCAGTTTGGGGACAGGGGGCCACGAGCAGTACTTC.

The chain is built from TRBV4-2 and TRBJ2-1; 9 nucleotides align to TRBD2. J lost 7 bases, V lost 0 bases, and 10 bases had no gene match. The CDR3 runs to 17 residues. Per the germline V gene, CDR1 is LGHNA and CDR2 is YNFKEQ. The CDR3, as DNA: TGTGCCAGCAGCCAAGATGAGGCCAGCGGGGGGTTTAATGAGCAGTTCTTC. As protein: CASSQDEASGGFNEQFF.

V is TRBV30 and J is TRBJ1-2; D is undetermined. The CDR3 totals 16 residues. The ends were cut back, 1 base at V and 5 bases at J, with 20 bases in the middle. In germline, CDR1 is GTSNPN, CDR2 SVGIG (reference sequence). The CDR3 loop reads CAWSDTGLQIAYGYTF. CDR3 DNA: TGTGCCTGGAGTGACACCGGACTCCAAATCGCTTATGGCTACACCTTC.

In this sample, this clone turned up a few times. The gene calls are TRBV29-1 and TRBJ2-7; 8 nucleotides agree with TRBD2. The V gene's germline CDR1 is SQVTM and CDR2 ANQGSEA. The length of the CDR3 is 12 residues. V lost 6 bases, J lost 3 bases, and 4 bases stayed unmatched. The CDR3, as DNA: TGCAGCGTGAGCGGGAGTGGCTACGAGCAGTACTTC. Its translation: CSVSGSGYEQYF.

As DNA, the CDR3 is TGTGCCAGCAGCGGACAGGATGCCTCTGGGGCCAACGTCCTGACTTTC. As protein: CASSGQDASGANVLTF. This chain joins TRBV14 and TRBJ2-6, with 7 bases identical to TRBD1. Trimming removed 5 bases from V and 0 bases from J; junction bases left unmatched: 4. This CDR3 spans 16 amino acids. From germline, CDR1 is SGHDN and CDR2 FVKESK. The variable domain in full, completed from reference TRBV14 and TRBJ2-6, reads EAGVTQFPSHSVIEKGQTVTLRCDPISGHDNLYWYRRVMGKEIKFLLHFVKESKQDESGMPNNRFLAERTGGTYSTLKVQPAELEDSGVYFCASSGQDASGANVLTFGAGSRLTVL.

V and J are TRBV29-1 and TRBJ1-2; D uncertain. The CDR3 is 12 residues long. The V end lost 5 bases, the J end lost 6 bases, and 13 bases lay between the germline ends. CDR1 and CDR2 from the germline V gene are SQVTM and ANQGSEA. The CDR3 coding sequence is TGCAGCGTTCACACGACCCCCCATGGCTACACCTTC. Translated: CSVHTTPHGYTF. Filled out from reference TRBV29-1 and TRBJ1-2, the complete variable domain reads SAVISQKPSRDICQRGTSLTIQCQVDSQVTMMFWYRQQPGQSLTLIATANQGSEATYESGFVIDKFPISRPNLTFSTLTVSNMSPEDSSIYLCSVHTTPHGYTFGSGTRLTVV.

In its sample, this clone was seen a few times. Other DNA sequences from this sample encode an identical CDR3 as well. The chain combines TRBV29-1 with TRBJ1-2; 8 bases agree with TRBD1. The CDR3 totals 11 residues. Germline CDR1 and CDR2: SQVTM and ANQGSEA. V gave up 6 bases and J gave up 3 bases; unmatched junction bases: 0. DNA of the CDR3: TGCAGCGTGGACAGGGACTATGGCTACACCTTC. This gives the protein CSVDRDYGYTF.

This clone was seen only a few times. The chain recombines TRBV29-1 with TRBJ2-5, with D possibly called TRBD1 or TRBD2 (7 bases each). CDR1 is SQVTM, CDR2 ANQGSEA, per germline. The CDR3 has 15 amino acids. Trimming removed 4 bases at V and 3 bases at J, with 18 bases between. The DNA of the CDR3 is TGCAGCGTTGTACCGGGGAGGGGGCAGGAAGAGACCCAGTACTTC. Amino acids: CSVVPGRGQEETQYF.

The chain uses TRBV7-8 and TRBJ2-3; D may be TRBD2 (5 bases). V was shortened by 1 base and J by 6 bases, with 20 bases between the two germline ends. The CDR3 contains 17 residues. Germline CDR1 SGHVS, CDR2 FQNEAQ. The CDR3 sequence: CASSLEAFAGPSDTQYF. CDR3 DNA: TGTGCCAGCAGCTTAGAAGCATTTGCGGGTCCCTCGGATACGCAGTATTTT.

This clone was counted a single time. The junction and the germline gene differ at one end; a read error may be behind it. The chain is built from TRBV2 and TRBJ2-5, with 8 positions matching TRBD2. The CDR3 runs to 11 residues. Germline CDR1 is SNHLY and CDR2 is FYNNEI. The CDR3 region has the DNA TGTGCCAGTAGCGGGAAGTTCCCCTTGAACTTC. It codes for CASSGKFPLNF.

This chain links TRBV29-1 with TRBJ2-7; possibly TRBD1 or TRBD2 for D (5 bases each). The germline V gene encodes CDR1 SQVTM and CDR2 ANQGSEA. V shed 1 base and J shed 3 bases, with 13 bases lying between them. This CDR3 comprises 14 residues. The CDR3 region is CSVEVGTPLYEQYF. The DNA of the CDR3 is TGCAGCGTTGAAGTTGGGACCCCCCTCTACGAGCAGTACTTC.

This clone came up a few times. The chain employs TRBV29-1 and TRBJ1-4; D not resolved. Germline CDR1 and CDR2: SQVTM and ANQGSEA. CDR3 length: 13 amino acids. The ends were cut back, 7 bases at V and 1 base at J, with 10 bases in the middle. CDR3 nucleotides: TGCAGCGCCCTTAGCGGAACTAATGAAAAACTGTTTTTT. Residues: CSALSGTNEKLFF.

The genes are TRBV25-1 and TRBJ2-7; D remains unclear. Trimming cost V 3 bases and J 0 bases, with 0 bases left between them. This CDR3 has 11 amino acids. The V gene's germline CDR1 is MGHDK and CDR2 SYGVNS. For the CDR3, the DNA is TGTGCCAGCAGTGACTCCTACGAGCAGTACTTC. As protein: CASSDSYEQYF.

This chain uses TRBV29-1 with TRBJ2-1; TRBD2 agrees at 10 bases. V shed 7 bases, J shed 5 bases, and the junction held 11 bases outside the gene matches. This CDR3 spans 15 amino acids. CDR1 and CDR2 (germline): SQVTM, ANQGSEA. DNA for the CDR3: TGCAGCGCCCCTAGCGGGAGAAACAACGACAATGAGCAGTTCTTC. It translates to CSAPSGRNNDNEQFF.

The table lists this clone with a few counts. The CDR3 loop reads CSVILNTGELFF. CDR3 coding DNA: TGCAGCGTAATCCTTAACACCGGGGAGCTGTTTTTT. The chain employs TRBV29-1 and TRBJ2-2; D call uncertain. Germline assignment: CDR1 SQVTM and CDR2 ANQGSEA. V shed 6 bases and J shed 2 bases, with 7 bases lying between them. The CDR3 extends over 12 amino acids.

The sample holds a few counts of this clone. The chain carries TRBV28 and TRBJ2-7, with D possibly being TRBD2 (5 bases). Germline loops: CDR1 MDHEN, CDR2 SYDVKM. This CDR3 comprises 12 residues. V dropped 3 bases and J dropped 7 bases, with 10 bases sitting between them. The CDR3 DNA follows: TGTGCCAGCAGTTTCGGGGAAGGGGAGCAGTACTTC. It yields the protein CASSFGEGEQYF.